The T cell receptor beta chain under discussion was sequenced for a study of cytomegalovirus exposure and HLA in healthy donors. Study information: As an earlier analysis found, some 170 million T cells yielded 95 million to 130 million unique TCR beta sequences.

Turning to this clone: Its target is unknown.

A multiplex PCR was run with 60 Vbeta primers and 13 Jbeta primers. Profiled with immunoSEQ multiplex PCR; TCRdb holds only in-frame clones, not every one. The sample includes over 150,000 clones, roughly 79% of them seen just once. Study-wide results and limits: TCR association rates varied by HLA locus in a later analysis, with DRB1 highest and HLA-C lowest. Relative to the approximately 700-donor mean, N-insertions were reportedly fewer in an Asian-associated ancestry cluster in a later analysis. As was reported, the classifier diagnosed cytomegalovirus status with high specificity and sensitivity.

The CDR3 consists of 13 residues. V lost 4 bases and J lost 0, with 6 bases in between. The germline V gene encodes CDR1 SGDLS and CDR2 YYNGEE. The sequence was obtained from a male donor in good health and CMV-seronegative. Sequenced input: PBMCs. The chain recombines TRBV9 with TRBJ2-3, with no clear D. The CDR3: CASSITSTDTQYF. The DNA for the CDR3 is TGTGCCAGCAGCATAACTAGCACAGATACGCAGTATTTT.